This T cell receptor beta chain was documented in a study of blood T cell repertoires in COVID-19. Across the whole study: Acute-phase and convalescent COVID-19 samples originated in the United States, Italy and Spain. T cells, B-cell-depleted T cells, or PBMCs provided the cDNA or gDNA that served as material.

All enrollees were about 18 to 100 years old and from fewer than 30 US areas. Participants were placed into cohorts based on the clinical history they reported. Method: immunoSEQ multiplex PCR; TCRdb's copy keeps in-frame clones and lacks some. The table includes about 250,000 clones, over 75% detected once. This CDR3 has 16 amino acids. With 3 bases clipped from V and 7 bases from J, the junction kept 10 bases outside the gene matches. This receptor was obtained from a woman between 50 and 59 years old with acute COVID-19. The sequenced sample was PBMCs or T cells enriched from blood (not recorded which). This rearrangement joins TRBV5-3 to TRBJ1-5, with 10 positions matching TRBD1. TRBV5-3 is marked as an open reading frame, function uncertain. Here the CDR3 DNA reads TGTGCCAGAAGCTCGGCGTCCGGGACAGGGGTCCAGCCCCAGCATTTT. This gives the protein CARSSASGTGVQPQHF.